A selection of T cell receptor beta chains follows, all from one sample in a study of siplizumab effects on memory and regulatory T cells. Data came from immunoSEQ multiplex PCR; TCRdb stores just in-frame clones and leaves some out. Among approximately 100,000 clones listed, 92% were seen once. Sample: non-Treg CD4+ T cells sorted from blood. These receptors were obtained from a human donor in good health. CDR3s include the opening cysteine and the closing phenylalanine or tryptophan. The D gene is left open where the match is weak. Some rows have no size entry. The others give once, few or many, or a class for an expanded clone.

>-|TRBV19|TRBJ1-2|-
TGTGCCAGTAGTATAATAGCTAACTATGGCTACACCTTC
CASSIIANYGYTF
>-|TRBV9|TRBJ2-3|TRBD1
TGTGCCAGCAGCTGGGGACAGGGGGCAAGAGATACGCAGTATTTT
CASSWGQGARDTQYF
>once|TRBV10-3|TRBJ1-3|-
TGTGCCATCACGATTCCGGGGACCTCTGGAAACACCATATATTTT
CAITIPGTSGNTIYF
>-|TRBV19|TRBJ2-3|TRBD2
TGTGCCAGTAGCATTGGGACTAGCGGGAGGGCCCCAGATACGCAGTATTTT
CASSIGTSGRAPDTQYF
>-|TRBV5-4|TRBJ2-3|-
TGTGCCAGCAGCTCGCGCACAGATACGCAGTATTTT
CASSSRTDTQYF
>once|TRBV9|TRBJ2-1|TRBD2
TGTGCCAGCAGCGCTGGACTAGCCCGACCCTCCTACAATGAGCAGTTCTTC
CASSAGLARPSYNEQFF
>-|TRBV2|TRBJ1-5|TRBD1
TGTGCCAGCAGTCCGACAGGGAGTCGCGGACAGCCCCAGCATTTT
CASSPTGSRGQPQHF
>-|TRBV5-1|TRBJ2-4|TRBD2
TGCGCCAGCAGCCACCGGACTGCTAGCGGGAGCGACATTCAGTACTTC
CASSHRTASGSDIQYF
>once|TRBV5-8|TRBJ2-5|-
TGTGCCAGCTCGTTTCGAACTATAAGAGAGACCCAGTACTTC
CASSFRTIRETQYF
>-|TRBV11-3|TRBJ2-1|-
TGTGCCAGCAGCTTACACCCCAATGAGCAGTTCTTC
CASSLHPNEQFF
>-|TRBV6-5|TRBJ2-7|-
TGTGCCAGCAGAATGTACTTGGGAGACTACGAGCAGTACTTC
CASRMYLGDYEQYF
>-|TRBV10-3|TRBJ2-1|-
TGTGCCATCAGTGCCCCGACATGGGGAAATGAGCAGTTCTTC
CAISAPTWGNEQFF
>-|TRBV7-2|TRBJ2-1|-
TGTGCCAGCAGCCCGTGGGCGGGACGTGACAATGAGCAGTTCTTC
CASSPWAGRDNEQFF
>-|TRBV7-9|TRBJ2-7|-
TGTGCCAGCAGCTTCCCTGGCGAGCAGTACTTC
CASSFPGEQYF
>-|TRBV18|TRBJ2-3|-
TGTGCCAGCTCACCACTAGCGGCTAGCACAGATACGCAGTATTTT
CASSPLAASTDTQYF
>-|TRBV10-3|TRBJ2-3|TRBD2
TGTGCCATCGCCGGGCGTCAAGCGGGAGGGGGTCCGGGTGATACGCAGTATTTT
CAIAGRQAGGGPGDTQYF
>-|TRBV30|TRBJ2-5|-
TGTGCCTGGAGTACTCCGAGCGGACAAGAGACCCAGTACTTC
CAWSTPSGQETQYF
>once|TRBV6-5|TRBJ2-7|-
TGTGCCAGCAGTTACTCACGGGGAAGCTCCTACGAGCAGTACTTC
CASSYSRGSSYEQYF
>-|TRBV28|TRBJ2-7|TRBD1
TGTGCCAGCAGTCTACAGGGGCCGCCCTACGAGCAGTACTTC
CASSLQGPPYEQYF
>-|TRBV4-1|TRBJ2-1|TRBD2
TGCGCCAGCAGCCCTTCCGGGACTAGCGGGAGATTTGAGCAGTTCTTC
CASSPSGTSGRFEQFF
>-|TRBV1|TRBJ2-7|-
TGCACCAGCAGCCAAGCCCTCACCGGGGCCCGGCTGGAGTACTTC
CTSSQALTGARLEYF
>-|TRBV30|TRBJ1-2|-
TGTGCCTGGGATGCCCCCTGGGGGGAGTATGGCTACACCTTC
CAWDAPWGEYGYTF
>-|TRBV4-1|TRBJ2-1|-
TGCGCCAGCAGCTTCCCGCAGGTGGGAGCGCTCTCCTACAATGAGCAGTTCTTC
CASSFPQVGALSYNEQFF
>-|TRBV4-2|TRBJ1-5|TRBD1
TGTGCCAGCAGCGGGCAGGGGGACGGATATAGCAATCAGCCCCAGCATTTT
CASSGQGDGYSNQPQHF
>-|TRBV11-2|TRBJ1-3|-
TGTGCCAGCAGCCCAGTAAACAGCGCTGGAAACACCATATATTTT
CASSPVNSAGNTIYF
>-|TRBV5-4|TRBJ2-4|TRBD2
TGTGCCACCGAACTAGCGGGGAAAAACATTCAGTACTTC
CATELAGKNIQYF
>-|TRBV7-9|TRBJ2-1|TRBD1
TGTGCCAGCAGCGGAACAGGGGCGAGCTCCTACAATGAGCAGTTCTTC
CASSGTGASSYNEQFF
>-|TRBV7-9|TRBJ2-5|-
TGTGCCAGCAGCCCGCCGGTAGCGTGGGAGACCCAGTACTTC
CASSPPVAWETQYF